Listed below are T cell receptor beta chains from one sample, sequenced in a study of control samples from healthy donors and cancer patients. Sequencing used immunoSEQ multiplex PCR; TCRdb keeps in-frame clones, though not all of them. Of 130,000 to 150,000 clones in the sample, 75% to 95% were seen once. Sequenced material: blood. These receptors were taken from a young man in good health. Both conserved end residues are part of each CDR3. Each record gives: V gene, clone size, J gene, D gene, CDR3 DNA, CDR3 protein. The D gene is left open where the match is weak. Expanded clones get a size class; other rows say once, few or many, or leave the size out.

V gene: TRBV11-2; clone size: .; J gene: TRBJ1-2; D gene: .; CDR3 DNA: TGTGCCAGCAGCTTAGGGGTAGTGGCTAACTATGGCTACACCTTC; CDR3 protein: CASSLGVVANYGYTF
V gene: TRBV4-1; clone size: .; J gene: TRBJ1-3; D gene: .; CDR3 DNA: TGCGCCAGCAGCCCAATCGGAAACACCATATATTTT; CDR3 protein: CASSPIGNTIYF
V gene: TRBV12-3/TRBV12-4; clone size: once; J gene: TRBJ1-5; D gene: .; CDR3 DNA: TGTGCCAGCAGTTCAGTTAGCAATCAGCCCCAGCATTTT; CDR3 protein: CASSSVSNQPQHF
V gene: TRBV25-1; clone size: .; J gene: TRBJ1-6; D gene: .; CDR3 DNA: TGTGCCAGCAGGCCGACGTGGGGGGACGGTGGTTCACCCCTCCACTTT; CDR3 protein: CASRPTWGDGGSPLHF
V gene: TRBV5-1; clone size: .; J gene: TRBJ2-1; D gene: .; CDR3 DNA: TGCGCCAGCAGCCAGGGGTACAATGAGCAGTTCTTC; CDR3 protein: CASSQGYNEQFF
V gene: TRBV27; clone size: .; J gene: TRBJ2-1; D gene: TRBD2; CDR3 DNA: TGTGCCAGCAGTTCCGGGGGGGCCGCCTACAATGAGCAGTTCTTC; CDR3 protein: CASSSGGAAYNEQFF
V gene: TRBV5-1; clone size: .; J gene: TRBJ2-7; D gene: TRBD1; CDR3 DNA: TGCGCCAGCAGCTACACCCCGGGACAGGGTTACGAGCAGTACTTC; CDR3 protein: CASSYTPGQGYEQYF
V gene: TRBV7-2; clone size: .; J gene: TRBJ2-7; D gene: .; CDR3 DNA: TGTGCCAGCAGCTTACTACGAGGGGACGAGCAGTACTTC; CDR3 protein: CASSLLRGDEQYF
V gene: TRBV7-8; clone size: .; J gene: TRBJ2-2; D gene: TRBD1; CDR3 DNA: TGTGCCAGCAGCTCCGGGACAGGGCGGAACACCGGGGAGCTGTTTTTT; CDR3 protein: CASSSGTGRNTGELFF
V gene: TRBV30; clone size: .; J gene: TRBJ2-3; D gene: .; CDR3 DNA: TGTGCCTGGAGTGGAGACAGGTCGAATACGCAGTATTTT; CDR3 protein: CAWSGDRSNTQYF
V gene: TRBV19; clone size: .; J gene: TRBJ2-1; D gene: .; CDR3 DNA: TGTGCCAGTCGAAAGACAGGGTGGGAGGACAATGAGCAGTTCTTC; CDR3 protein: CASRKTGWEDNEQFF
V gene: TRBV5-1; clone size: .; J gene: TRBJ1-3; D gene: TRBD1; CDR3 DNA: TGCGCCAGCAGCGCCGAGACAGGGCCCAGGGGGGGAAACACCATATATTTT; CDR3 protein: CASSAETGPRGGNTIYF
V gene: TRBV28; clone size: .; J gene: TRBJ1-5; D gene: .; CDR3 DNA: TGTGCCAGCAAGTGGCTGGCAAATCAGCCCCAGCATTTT; CDR3 protein: CASKWLANQPQHF
V gene: TRBV7-9; clone size: .; J gene: TRBJ2-7; D gene: .; CDR3 DNA: TGTGCCAGCAGCCGGGGACGGCTCTCCTACGAGCAGTACTTC; CDR3 protein: CASSRGRLSYEQYF
V gene: TRBV6-5; clone size: .; J gene: TRBJ2-7; D gene: TRBD2; CDR3 DNA: TGTGCCAGCAGTTACTCGTCAGCGGGAGATACCTACGAGCAGTACTTC; CDR3 protein: CASSYSSAGDTYEQYF
V gene: TRBV29-1; clone size: .; J gene: TRBJ2-1; D gene: TRBD2; CDR3 DNA: TGCAGCGTTGCGGGGGGGGTTGAGCAGTTCTTC; CDR3 protein: CSVAGGVEQFF
V gene: TRBV19; clone size: .; J gene: TRBJ2-7; D gene: .; CDR3 DNA: TGTGCCAGTAGTATAGTTACGGACTCCTACGAGCAGTACTTC; CDR3 protein: CASSIVTDSYEQYF
V gene: TRBV5-1; clone size: .; J gene: TRBJ2-3; D gene: TRBD1; CDR3 DNA: TGCGCCAGCAGCTTGGAGGCGGGACAGGGTGATACGCAGTATTTT; CDR3 protein: CASSLEAGQGDTQYF
V gene: TRBV19; clone size: .; J gene: TRBJ2-1; D gene: .; CDR3 DNA: TGTGCCAGTAGTATCGTGCACAATGAGCAGTTCTTC; CDR3 protein: CASSIVHNEQFF
V gene: TRBV3-1/TRBV3-2; clone size: .; J gene: TRBJ2-3; D gene: .; CDR3 DNA: TGTGCCAGCAGCCAAGATCATTTCTTGGGGGGCCGTATTAATCCGCAGTATTTT; CDR3 protein: CASSQDHFLGGRINPQYF
V gene: TRBV5-1; clone size: .; J gene: TRBJ1-1; D gene: .; CDR3 DNA: TGCGCCAGCAGTTCTCCCCGGACACTCTCACAGAGTACTGAAGCTTTCTTT; CDR3 protein: CASSSPRTLSQSTEAFF
V gene: TRBV5-4; clone size: .; J gene: TRBJ1-1; D gene: .; CDR3 DNA: TGTGCCAGCAGCTCGGGGACGTCGAACACTGAAGCTTTCTTT; CDR3 protein: CASSSGTSNTEAFF
V gene: TRBV5-6; clone size: .; J gene: TRBJ1-2; D gene: .; CDR3 DNA: TGTGCCAGCAGCTTGAGGCAGGAAATAGACTATGGCTACACCTTC; CDR3 protein: CASSLRQEIDYGYTF
V gene: TRBV18; clone size: .; J gene: TRBJ1-2; D gene: .; CDR3 DNA: TGTGCCAGCTCACCACCTCGGGGGACCTTGGCTGGCTATGGCTACACCTTC; CDR3 protein: CASSPPRGTLAGYGYTF